One and the same sample provided the 10 T cell receptor beta chains below, sequenced in a study of shared clonotypes between healthy human individuals. As defined, naive CD8 cells were CD45RO-negative and positively selected for CCR7, with terminally differentiated effector memory CD45RA+ cells excluded. Clones were sequenced by immunoSEQ multiplex PCR, and TCRdb holds only the in-frame ones, with some missing. The top ten clones hold about 1.1% of a sample with 2 million to 2.5 million clones, less than 95% of them seen once. Sequencing was performed on naive CD8+ T cells sorted from blood. The receptors derive from a man between 18 and 29 years old in good health.

The chain couples TRBV9 to TRBJ2-5, with D possibly called TRBD1 or TRBD2 (5 bases each). The CDR3 runs to 15 residues. Germline V CDR1 and CDR2: SGDLS, YYNGEE. V was cut by 4 bases and J by 4 bases, with 17 bases left in between. The CDR3: CASSSLVRGRETQYF. CDR3 bases: TGTGCCAGCAGCTCCCTCGTGAGGGGACGAGAGACCCAGTACTTC. Combining the CDR3 with reference TRBV9 and TRBJ2-5 gives the whole variable domain DSGVTQTPKHLITATGQRVTLRCSPRSGDLSVYWYQQSLDQGLQFLIQYYNGEERAKGNILERFSAQQFPDLHSELNLSSLELGDSALYFCASSSLVRGRETQYFGPGTRLLVL.

The chain is built from TRBV5-1 and TRBJ2-7; D is ambiguous. The V end was cut by 2 bases, the J end by 7 bases, with 10 bases between. The CDR3 is 12 amino acids. CDR1 and CDR2 (germline): SGHRS, YFSETQ. CDR3 protein: CASSFTIGEQYF. The CDR3 region has the DNA TGCGCCAGCAGCTTCACCATAGGTGAGCAGTACTTC. The complete variable domain, with remaining parts taken from reference TRBV5-1 and TRBJ2-7, reads KAGVTQTPRYLIKTRGQQVTLSCSPISGHRSVSWYQQTPGQGLQFLFEYFSETQRNKGNFPGRFSGRQFSNSRSEMNVSTLELGDSALYLCASSFTIGEQYFGPGTRLTVT.

The chain links TRBV5-6 to TRBJ2-5; D remains unclear. Germline V gives CDR1 SGHDT, CDR2 YYEEEE. The V end was cut by 1 base, the J end by 5 bases, with 9 bases between. There are 13 residues in the CDR3. The CDR3 coding sequence is TGTGCCAGCAGCTTGAGGCCGAAGGAGACCCAGTACTTC. Encoded protein: CASSLRPKETQYF.

The V gene is TRBV6-5, the J gene TRBJ2-3, with TRBD1 matching over 7 bases. Trimming took 5 bases from V and 5 from J; bases not matched to a gene: 7. Germline-derived CDR1 and CDR2 are MNHEY and SVGAGI. The CDR3 consists of 14 residues. CDR3 DNA sequence: TGTGCCAGCAGTACCGGGACAGTCTTAGATACGCAGTATTTT. Amino acid sequence: CASSTGTVLDTQYF.

The chain couples TRBV10-3 to TRBJ1-4; tentative D call: TRBD1 (5 bases). The CDR3 loop spans 16 amino acids. Germline CDR1 and CDR2: ENHRY and SYGVKD. V dropped 4 bases and J dropped 0 bases, with 12 bases sitting between them. In DNA, the CDR3 is TGTGCCATCAGTGTAGACAGCCTTGCAACTAATGAAAAACTGTTTTTT. This gives the protein CAISVDSLATNEKLFF.

V is TRBV6-5 and J is TRBJ2-7; D gene ambiguous. The germline V gene encodes CDR1 MNHEY and CDR2 SVGAGI. With 0 bases removed from V and 2 bases from J, the gap between germline ends came to 11 bases. The CDR3 runs 15 residues. Here the CDR3 DNA reads TGTGCCAGCAGTTACTCCCCAGCAGCTGCCTACGAGCAGTACTTC. Its translation: CASSYSPAAAYEQYF.

This sequence joins TRBV29-1 and TRBJ2-4; 9 bases map to TRBD1. V trimming: 6 bases; J trimming: 0 bases; junction bases outside the gene matches: 3. The CDR3 spans 14 residues. Germline CDR1 reads SQVTM; CDR2 reads ANQGSEA. The CDR3 bases are TGCAGCGTAGCGGGACAGGGAGCCAAAAACATTCAGTACTTC. It codes for CSVAGQGAKNIQYF.

This clone came up once. The chain uses TRBV6-5 and TRBJ2-2; no reliable D call. The germline V gene encodes CDR1 MNHEY and CDR2 SVGAGI. This CDR3 comprises 15 residues. V was shortened by 2 bases and J by 9 bases, with 16 bases between the two germline ends. CDR3 amino acids: CASSYNEMFGWELFF. The CDR3 DNA reads TGTGCCAGCAGTTACAATGAGATGTTTGGGTGGGAGCTGTTTTTT.

The chain employs TRBV5-6 and TRBJ2-3; 8 nucleotides align to TRBD2. V was clipped by 5 bases and J by 4 bases; unmatched bases: 12. Germline V gives CDR1 SGHDT, CDR2 YYEEEE. CDR3 length: 16 amino acids. CDR3 protein: CASSLVGGDAPDTQYF. The CDR3 DNA is TGTGCCAGCAGTCTTGTCGGGGGGGACGCCCCAGATACGCAGTATTTT.

The chain recombines TRBV7-9 with TRBJ2-1; D possibly corresponds to TRBD2 (5 bases). The V gene lost 5 bases and the J gene lost 7 bases, with 12 bases spanning the gap. The CDR3 is made up of 13 amino acids. In germline, CDR1 is SEHNR, CDR2 FQNEAQ (reference sequence). The CDR3, as DNA: TGTGCCAGCAGCGTCACTAGTTTGAATGAGCAGTTCTTC. Encoded protein: CASSVTSLNEQFF.